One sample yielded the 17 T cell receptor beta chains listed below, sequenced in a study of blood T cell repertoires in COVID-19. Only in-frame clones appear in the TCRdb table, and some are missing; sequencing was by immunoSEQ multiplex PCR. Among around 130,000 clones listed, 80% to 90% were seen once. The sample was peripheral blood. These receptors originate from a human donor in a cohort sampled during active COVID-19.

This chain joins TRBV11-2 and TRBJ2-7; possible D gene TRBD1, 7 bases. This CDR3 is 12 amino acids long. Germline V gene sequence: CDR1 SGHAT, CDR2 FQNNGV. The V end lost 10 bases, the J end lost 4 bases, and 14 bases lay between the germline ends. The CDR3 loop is CANLTGTYEQYF. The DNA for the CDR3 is TGTGCCAATCTGACAGGGACTTACGAGCAGTACTTC.

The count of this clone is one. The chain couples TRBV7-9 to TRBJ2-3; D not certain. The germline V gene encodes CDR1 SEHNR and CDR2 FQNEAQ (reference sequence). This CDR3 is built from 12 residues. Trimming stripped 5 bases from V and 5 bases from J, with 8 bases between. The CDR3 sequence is CASSIGVDTQYF. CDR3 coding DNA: TGTGCCAGCAGCATTGGAGTAGATACGCAGTATTTT.

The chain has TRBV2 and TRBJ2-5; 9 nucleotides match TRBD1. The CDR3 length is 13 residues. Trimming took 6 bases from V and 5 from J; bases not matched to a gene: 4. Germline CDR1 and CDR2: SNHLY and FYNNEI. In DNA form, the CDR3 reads TGTGCCAGCAGGCAGACAGGGGGGGAGACCCAGTACTTC. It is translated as CASRQTGGETQYF.

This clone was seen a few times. The CDR3 region is CASSYSRAGLDTQYF. The DNA of the CDR3 is TGTGCCAGCAGTTACTCGAGAGCGGGTTTAGATACGCAGTATTTT. The gene calls are TRBV6-2 or TRBV6-3 and TRBJ2-3, with a tentative D call TRBD2 (6 bases). Per germline, CDR1 MNHEY and CDR2 SVGEGT. Trimming left V 0 bases short and J 5 bases short, with 12 bases between. The CDR3 consists of 15 residues.

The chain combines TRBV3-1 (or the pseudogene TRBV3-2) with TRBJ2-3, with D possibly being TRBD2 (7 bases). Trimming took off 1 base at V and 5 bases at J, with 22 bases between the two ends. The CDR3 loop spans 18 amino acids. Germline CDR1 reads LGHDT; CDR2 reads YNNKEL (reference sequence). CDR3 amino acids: CASSQAPRGAARGDTQYF. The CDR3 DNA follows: TGTGCCAGCAGCCAAGCCCCCCGGGGGGCAGCTCGGGGAGATACGCAGTATTTT.

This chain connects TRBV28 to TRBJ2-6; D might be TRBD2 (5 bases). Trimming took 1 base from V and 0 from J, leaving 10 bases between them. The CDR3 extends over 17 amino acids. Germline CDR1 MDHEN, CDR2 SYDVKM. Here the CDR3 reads CASSLLVGVSGANVLTF. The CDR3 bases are TGTGCCAGCAGTTTATTGGTGGGAGTCTCTGGGGCCAACGTCCTGACTTTC.

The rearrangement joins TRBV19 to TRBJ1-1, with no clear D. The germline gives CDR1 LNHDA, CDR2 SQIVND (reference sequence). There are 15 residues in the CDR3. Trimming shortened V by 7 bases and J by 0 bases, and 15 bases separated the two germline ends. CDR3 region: CASIRGNAMNTEAFF. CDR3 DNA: TGTGCCAGTATTCGAGGGAACGCCATGAACACTGAAGCTTTCTTT.

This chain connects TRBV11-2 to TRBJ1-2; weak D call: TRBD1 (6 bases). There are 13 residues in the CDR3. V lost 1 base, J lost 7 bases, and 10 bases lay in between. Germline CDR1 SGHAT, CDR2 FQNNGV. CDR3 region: CASSLGRGSGYTF. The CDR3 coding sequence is TGTGCCAGCAGCTTAGGCAGGGGCTCTGGCTACACCTTC.

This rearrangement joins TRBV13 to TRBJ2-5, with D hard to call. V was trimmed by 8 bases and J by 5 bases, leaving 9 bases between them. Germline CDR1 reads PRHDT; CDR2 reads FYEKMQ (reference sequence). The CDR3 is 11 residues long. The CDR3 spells CASAFSETQYF. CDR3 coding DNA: TGTGCCAGCGCCTTTAGCGAGACCCAGTACTTC.

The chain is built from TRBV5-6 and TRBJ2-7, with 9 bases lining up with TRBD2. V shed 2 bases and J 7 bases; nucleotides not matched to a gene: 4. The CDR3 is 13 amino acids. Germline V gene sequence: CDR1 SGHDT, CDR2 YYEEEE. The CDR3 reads CASSFGLAREQYF. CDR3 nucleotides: TGTGCCAGCAGCTTCGGACTAGCGCGAGAGCAGTACTTC.

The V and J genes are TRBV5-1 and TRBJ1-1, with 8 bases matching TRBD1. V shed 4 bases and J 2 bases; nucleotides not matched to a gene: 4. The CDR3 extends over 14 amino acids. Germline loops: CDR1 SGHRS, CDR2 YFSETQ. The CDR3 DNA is TGCGCCAGCAGCACAGGGGGTCGAAACACTGAAGCTTTCTTT. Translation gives CASSTGGRNTEAFF.

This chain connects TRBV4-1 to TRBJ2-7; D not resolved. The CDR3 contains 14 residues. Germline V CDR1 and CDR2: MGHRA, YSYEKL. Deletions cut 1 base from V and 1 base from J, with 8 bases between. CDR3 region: CASSQAEVSYEQYF. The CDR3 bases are TGCGCCAGCAGCCAAGCCGAGGTGTCCTACGAGCAGTACTTC.

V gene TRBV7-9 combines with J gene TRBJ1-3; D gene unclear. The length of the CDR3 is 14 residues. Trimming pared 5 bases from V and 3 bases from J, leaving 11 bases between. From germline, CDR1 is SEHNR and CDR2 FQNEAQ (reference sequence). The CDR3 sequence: CASSALNSGNTIYF. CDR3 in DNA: TGTGCCAGCAGCGCCCTAAACAGTGGAAACACCATATATTTT. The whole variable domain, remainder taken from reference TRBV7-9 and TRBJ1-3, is DTGVSQNPRHKITKRGQNVTFRCDPISEHNRLYWYRQTLGQGPEFLTYFQNEAQLEKSRLLSDRFSAERPKGSFSTLEIQRTEQGDSAMYLCASSALNSGNTIYFGEGSWLTVV.

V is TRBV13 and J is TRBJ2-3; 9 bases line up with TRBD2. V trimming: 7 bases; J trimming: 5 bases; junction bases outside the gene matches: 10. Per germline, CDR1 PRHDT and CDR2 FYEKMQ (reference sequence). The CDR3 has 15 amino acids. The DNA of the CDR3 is TGTGCCAGCATCCTCGGCGGGGGGGCGGTAGATACGCAGTATTTT. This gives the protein CASILGGGAVDTQYF.

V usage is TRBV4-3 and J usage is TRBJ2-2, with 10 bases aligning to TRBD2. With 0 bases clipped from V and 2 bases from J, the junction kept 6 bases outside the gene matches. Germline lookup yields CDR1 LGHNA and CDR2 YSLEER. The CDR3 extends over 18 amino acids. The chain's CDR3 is CASSQDPPSGGNTGELFF. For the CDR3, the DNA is TGCGCCAGCAGCCAAGACCCCCCTAGCGGGGGAAACACCGGGGAGCTGTTTTTT.

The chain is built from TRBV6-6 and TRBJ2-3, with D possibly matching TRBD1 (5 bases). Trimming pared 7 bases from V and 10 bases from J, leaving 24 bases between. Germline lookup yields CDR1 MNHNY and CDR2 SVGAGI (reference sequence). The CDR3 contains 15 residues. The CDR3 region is CASTLSLEQVRAQYF. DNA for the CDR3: TGTGCCAGCACGCTCTCCCTAGAACAGGTTCGGGCGCAGTATTTT.

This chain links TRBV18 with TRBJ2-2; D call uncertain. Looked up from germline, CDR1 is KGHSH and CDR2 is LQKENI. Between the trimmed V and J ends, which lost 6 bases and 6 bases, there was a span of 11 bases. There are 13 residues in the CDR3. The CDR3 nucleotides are TGTGCCAGCTCGGGCGCAGGTCCCGGGGAGCTGTTTTTT. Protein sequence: CASSGAGPGELFF. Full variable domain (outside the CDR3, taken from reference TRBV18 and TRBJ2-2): NAGVMQNPRHLVRRRGQEARLRCSPMKGHSHVYWYRQLPEEGLKFMVYLQKENIIDESGMPKERFSAEFPKEGPSILRIQQVVRGDSAAYFCASSGAGPGELFFGEGSRLTVL.